The clone carrying this TCR beta chain showed up just a few times. No antigen is known for it. Other autoimmune diseases, uncontrolled infections, pregnancy or lactation led to the exclusion of patients. It was on clinical symptoms, serum thyroxine, TRAb, thyroid ultrasound and orbital computed tomography that diagnosis relied. It was from 10 ml of fresh peripheral blood that the PBMCs came. Germline loops: CDR1 SGHTA, CDR2 FQGNSA. V was clipped by 5 bases and J by 1 base, with 11 bases between them. CDR3 size: 14 residues. The data were obtained in a study of Graves' ophthalmopathy and Graves' hyperthyroidism. Regarding the study as a whole: Among expanded thyroid clonotypes above 0.001 frequency, most also occurred in blood.

Amplification of the TCR beta CDR3 regions used RNA transcripts (as template). HTBI primers served in a first-round RT-PCR, which a second-round multiplex PCR followed. TCRdb called the multiplex PCR reads again in MiXCR, with one record for every CDR3 protein. Altogether hundreds of thousands of distinct CDR3 sequences are present, over 40% being singletons, with the ten largest covering over 2.5%. Sequenced: peripheral blood. The rearrangement joins TRBV7-2 to TRBJ2-5; D unclear. This sequence originates from an adult man with Graves' ophthalmopathy. The CDR3 protein is CASSRGGFQETQYF. The CDR3 DNA reads as TGTGCCAGCAGCCGTGGTGGGTTCCAAGAGACCCAGTACTTC.